The rows below give T cell receptor beta chains drawn from one sample of a study of blood T cell repertoires in COVID-19. Generated by immunoSEQ multiplex PCR, the TCRdb table keeps only in-frame clones and is missing some. The table has tens of thousands of clones, around nine tenths seen once. Sequencing used peripheral blood. The receptors originated from a woman over 75 with acute or convalescent COVID-19. Both conserved end residues are part of each CDR3. D genes are given only for firm matches. Clone size is given for some rows only: seen once, a few or many times, or a class if the clone is expanded.

V: TRBV5-1
D: TRBD1
J: TRBJ1-1
size: NA
CDR3: CASSFRDRGRPNTEAFF
DNA: TGCGCCAGCAGCTTCCGGGACAGGGGCCGGCCGAACACTGAAGCTTTCTTT

V: TRBV5-6
D: TRBD2
J: TRBJ2-5
size: NA
CDR3: CASRFRLAGVKETQYF
DNA: TGTGCCAGCAGATTCAGACTAGCGGGAGTTAAAGAGACCCAGTACTTC

V: TRBV5-5
D: NA
J: TRBJ2-1
size: NA
CDR3: CASSLRTDMSNEQFF
DNA: TGTGCCAGCAGCTTGAGGACAGACATGAGCAATGAGCAGTTCTTC

V: TRBV9
D: NA
J: TRBJ1-2
size: NA
CDR3: CASSPQGNYGYTF
DNA: TGTGCCAGCAGCCCACAGGGCAACTATGGCTACACCTTC

V: TRBV5-4
D: TRBD2
J: TRBJ2-2
size: NA
CDR3: CASSLRQGGAGELFF
DNA: TGTGCCAGCAGCCTTCGGCAGGGAGGGGCCGGGGAGCTGTTTTTT

V: TRBV14
D: TRBD1
J: TRBJ2-2
size: NA
CDR3: CASSQRTGLGPGELFF
DNA: TGTGCCAGCAGCCAACGGACAGGGTTGGGTCCCGGGGAGCTGTTTTTT

V: TRBV6-5
D: TRBD1
J: TRBJ1-2
size: NA
CDR3: CASSPDRDLYGYTF
DNA: TGTGCCAGCAGTCCCGACAGGGACCTCTATGGCTACACCTTC

V: TRBV5-1
D: NA
J: TRBJ1-2
size: NA
CDR3: CASSLGTGKVTKVNYGYTF
DNA: TGCGCCAGCAGCTTGGGGACGGGGAAGGTTACAAAGGTGAACTATGGCTACACCTTC

V: TRBV7-9
D: NA
J: TRBJ2-1
size: NA
CDR3: CASSLPLPSYNEQFF
DNA: TGTGCCAGCAGCTTACCACTCCCCTCCTACAATGAGCAGTTCTTC

V: TRBV7-8
D: TRBD1
J: TRBJ2-5
size: NA
CDR3: CASSRGQGGTETQYF
DNA: TGTGCCAGCAGCCGAGGACAGGGGGGAACGGAGACCCAGTACTTC

V: TRBV5-4
D: NA
J: TRBJ1-2
size: once
CDR3: CASSLMPQGLYGYTF
DNA: TGTGCCAGCAGCTTAATGCCACAGGGCCTCTATGGCTACACCTTC

V: TRBV15
D: NA
J: TRBJ1-2
size: NA
CDR3: CATSRVEGLANYGYTF
DNA: TGTGCCACCAGCAGAGTCGAGGGATTAGCTAACTATGGCTACACCTTC

V: TRBV12-3/TRBV12-4
D: NA
J: TRBJ2-7
size: NA
CDR3: CASSSDSNEQYF
DNA: TGTGCCAGCAGTTCCGACAGCAACGAGCAGTACTTC

V: TRBV7-3
D: TRBD2
J: TRBJ2-5
size: NA
CDR3: CASRLGLAGGETQYF
DNA: TGTGCCAGCAGACTTGGACTAGCGGGAGGGGAGACCCAGTACTTC

V: TRBV14
D: NA
J: TRBJ2-5
size: once
CDR3: CATPLPETQYF
DNA: TGTGCCACCCCTCTTCCGGAGACCCAGTACTTC

V: TRBV12-3/TRBV12-4
D: NA
J: TRBJ2-5
size: once
CDR3: CASSWTGGETQYF
DNA: TGTGCCAGCAGCTGGACGGGGGGCGAGACCCAGTACTTC

V: TRBV29-1
D: NA
J: TRBJ1-4
size: NA
CDR3: CSVDEQGTNEKLFF
DNA: TGCAGCGTTGATGAGCAGGGGACTAATGAAAAACTGTTTTTT

V: TRBV5-4
D: TRBD1
J: TRBJ1-3
size: NA
CDR3: CASSPGQGGNTIYF
DNA: TGTGCCAGCAGCCCAGGACAGGGGGGAAACACCATATATTTT

V: TRBV4-2
D: TRBD2
J: TRBJ2-1
size: NA
CDR3: CASSPRASGDSYNEQFF
DNA: TGTGCCAGCAGCCCCCGGGCTAGCGGGGACTCCTACAATGAGCAGTTCTTC

V: TRBV6-4
D: NA
J: TRBJ2-1
size: NA
CDR3: CASSRTEYNEQFF
DNA: TGTGCCAGCAGTCGGACTGAATACAATGAGCAGTTCTTC

V: TRBV5-1
D: NA
J: TRBJ1-4
size: NA
CDR3: CASSLAGAPNEKLFF
DNA: TGCGCCAGCAGCTTGGCAGGGGCCCCTAATGAAAAACTGTTTTTT

V: TRBV9
D: NA
J: TRBJ2-5
size: NA
CDR3: CASSVVGGGEETQYF
DNA: TGTGCCAGCAGCGTAGTAGGAGGGGGCGAAGAGACCCAGTACTTC

V: TRBV5-1
D: TRBD1
J: TRBJ2-5
size: few
CDR3: CASSLDRDRGETQYF
DNA: TGCGCCAGCAGCTTGGATCGGGACAGGGGAGAGACCCAGTACTTC

V: TRBV15
D: NA
J: TRBJ1-1
size: NA
CDR3: CATSRDSRSTEAFF
DNA: TGTGCCACCAGCAGAGATTCGAGGAGCACTGAAGCTTTCTTT

V: TRBV7-9
D: NA
J: TRBJ2-3
size: NA
CDR3: CASSSPGSSGVVPDTQYF
DNA: TGTGCCAGCAGCTCCCCGGGATCCTCCGGTGTAGTCCCAGATACGCAGTATTTT

V: TRBV5-1
D: NA
J: TRBJ1-6
size: NA
CDR3: CASSLQSPYNSPLHF
DNA: TGCGCCAGCAGCTTGCAGTCTCCCTATAATTCACCCCTCCACTTT

V: TRBV30
D: NA
J: TRBJ1-1
size: NA
CDR3: CAWSGDIYGGAFF
DNA: TGTGCCTGGAGTGGCGACATCTACGGTGGAGCTTTCTTT

V: TRBV15
D: TRBD1
J: TRBJ1-5
size: NA
CDR3: CATSRAGDRALWNQPQHF
DNA: TGTGCCACCAGCAGGGCGGGCGACAGGGCCCTGTGGAATCAGCCCCAGCATTTT

V: TRBV7-9
D: NA
J: TRBJ1-2
size: NA
CDR3: CASSPGQTYGYTF
DNA: TGTGCCAGCAGCCCCGGACAGACTTATGGCTACACCTTC

V: TRBV4-1
D: TRBD2
J: TRBJ2-5
size: NA
CDR3: CASSQGALAGAKGETQYF
DNA: TGCGCCAGCAGCCAAGGGGCCCTAGCGGGAGCTAAAGGGGAGACCCAGTACTTC

V: TRBV2
D: NA
J: TRBJ1-1
size: NA
CDR3: CASSRTARTEAFF
DNA: TGTGCCAGCAGTAGGACAGCTCGCACTGAAGCTTTCTTT

V: TRBV11-2
D: NA
J: TRBJ2-2
size: NA
CDR3: CASTIRGFIAGELFF
DNA: TGTGCCAGCACCATTAGGGGTTTTATCGCCGGGGAGCTGTTTTTT

V: TRBV5-5
D: NA
J: TRBJ1-1
size: NA
CDR3: CASSFRGAGEAFF
DNA: TGTGCCAGCAGCTTTCGGGGGGCCGGTGAAGCTTTCTTT

V: TRBV19
D: NA
J: TRBJ2-6
size: NA
CDR3: CASSGAGLGGANVLTF
DNA: TGTGCCAGTAGTGGAGCAGGGCTAGGAGGGGCCAACGTCCTGACTTTC

V: TRBV7-9
D: TRBD1
J: TRBJ1-2
size: once
CDR3: CASSFDQGGYGYTF
DNA: TGTGCCAGCAGCTTCGATCAGGGGGGCTATGGCTACACCTTC